What follows describes a single T cell receptor (beta chain). This sample is part of a study of CD8 T cells in Susac syndrome. Background on the study: The Susac syndrome patients were therapy-naive, on corticosteroids, or on intravenous immunoglobulin alone at blood draw.

Reverse transcription of roughly 0.5 to 1 ug RNA was performed with random hexamers. Amplification of TCR beta CDR3 spanned 54 Vbeta and 13 Jbeta via immunoSEQ multiplex PCR. TCRdb passed the immunoSEQ multiplex PCR reads through MiXCR, listing each CDR3 protein once. The sample contains some 2,200 distinct CDR3 sequences, 55% to 75% of which appear only once. The germline gives CDR1 MDHEN, CDR2 SYDVKM. The CDR3 is made up of 15 amino acids. The V and J ends lost 6 bases and 4 bases respectively, with 18 bases between them. TEMRA sorting used CD27 and CD45RA to define memory subsets. Negative isolation was used for CD8+ and CD4+ T cells and FACS enrichment for TEMRA cells.

The source material was CD8+ TEMRA cells from PBMCs. The subset denotes: FACS-sorted terminally differentiated effector memory CD8+ T cells re-expressing CD45RA (CD8+ TEMRA). This clonotype was sampled from a human donor with Susac syndrome. The rearrangement links TRBV28 to TRBJ1-1, with D possibly being TRBD1 (6 bases). The CDR3: CASRPFTGSGTEAFF. The CDR3 region has the DNA TGTGCCAGCAGACCCTTCACAGGGTCCGGCACTGAAGCTTTCTTT.